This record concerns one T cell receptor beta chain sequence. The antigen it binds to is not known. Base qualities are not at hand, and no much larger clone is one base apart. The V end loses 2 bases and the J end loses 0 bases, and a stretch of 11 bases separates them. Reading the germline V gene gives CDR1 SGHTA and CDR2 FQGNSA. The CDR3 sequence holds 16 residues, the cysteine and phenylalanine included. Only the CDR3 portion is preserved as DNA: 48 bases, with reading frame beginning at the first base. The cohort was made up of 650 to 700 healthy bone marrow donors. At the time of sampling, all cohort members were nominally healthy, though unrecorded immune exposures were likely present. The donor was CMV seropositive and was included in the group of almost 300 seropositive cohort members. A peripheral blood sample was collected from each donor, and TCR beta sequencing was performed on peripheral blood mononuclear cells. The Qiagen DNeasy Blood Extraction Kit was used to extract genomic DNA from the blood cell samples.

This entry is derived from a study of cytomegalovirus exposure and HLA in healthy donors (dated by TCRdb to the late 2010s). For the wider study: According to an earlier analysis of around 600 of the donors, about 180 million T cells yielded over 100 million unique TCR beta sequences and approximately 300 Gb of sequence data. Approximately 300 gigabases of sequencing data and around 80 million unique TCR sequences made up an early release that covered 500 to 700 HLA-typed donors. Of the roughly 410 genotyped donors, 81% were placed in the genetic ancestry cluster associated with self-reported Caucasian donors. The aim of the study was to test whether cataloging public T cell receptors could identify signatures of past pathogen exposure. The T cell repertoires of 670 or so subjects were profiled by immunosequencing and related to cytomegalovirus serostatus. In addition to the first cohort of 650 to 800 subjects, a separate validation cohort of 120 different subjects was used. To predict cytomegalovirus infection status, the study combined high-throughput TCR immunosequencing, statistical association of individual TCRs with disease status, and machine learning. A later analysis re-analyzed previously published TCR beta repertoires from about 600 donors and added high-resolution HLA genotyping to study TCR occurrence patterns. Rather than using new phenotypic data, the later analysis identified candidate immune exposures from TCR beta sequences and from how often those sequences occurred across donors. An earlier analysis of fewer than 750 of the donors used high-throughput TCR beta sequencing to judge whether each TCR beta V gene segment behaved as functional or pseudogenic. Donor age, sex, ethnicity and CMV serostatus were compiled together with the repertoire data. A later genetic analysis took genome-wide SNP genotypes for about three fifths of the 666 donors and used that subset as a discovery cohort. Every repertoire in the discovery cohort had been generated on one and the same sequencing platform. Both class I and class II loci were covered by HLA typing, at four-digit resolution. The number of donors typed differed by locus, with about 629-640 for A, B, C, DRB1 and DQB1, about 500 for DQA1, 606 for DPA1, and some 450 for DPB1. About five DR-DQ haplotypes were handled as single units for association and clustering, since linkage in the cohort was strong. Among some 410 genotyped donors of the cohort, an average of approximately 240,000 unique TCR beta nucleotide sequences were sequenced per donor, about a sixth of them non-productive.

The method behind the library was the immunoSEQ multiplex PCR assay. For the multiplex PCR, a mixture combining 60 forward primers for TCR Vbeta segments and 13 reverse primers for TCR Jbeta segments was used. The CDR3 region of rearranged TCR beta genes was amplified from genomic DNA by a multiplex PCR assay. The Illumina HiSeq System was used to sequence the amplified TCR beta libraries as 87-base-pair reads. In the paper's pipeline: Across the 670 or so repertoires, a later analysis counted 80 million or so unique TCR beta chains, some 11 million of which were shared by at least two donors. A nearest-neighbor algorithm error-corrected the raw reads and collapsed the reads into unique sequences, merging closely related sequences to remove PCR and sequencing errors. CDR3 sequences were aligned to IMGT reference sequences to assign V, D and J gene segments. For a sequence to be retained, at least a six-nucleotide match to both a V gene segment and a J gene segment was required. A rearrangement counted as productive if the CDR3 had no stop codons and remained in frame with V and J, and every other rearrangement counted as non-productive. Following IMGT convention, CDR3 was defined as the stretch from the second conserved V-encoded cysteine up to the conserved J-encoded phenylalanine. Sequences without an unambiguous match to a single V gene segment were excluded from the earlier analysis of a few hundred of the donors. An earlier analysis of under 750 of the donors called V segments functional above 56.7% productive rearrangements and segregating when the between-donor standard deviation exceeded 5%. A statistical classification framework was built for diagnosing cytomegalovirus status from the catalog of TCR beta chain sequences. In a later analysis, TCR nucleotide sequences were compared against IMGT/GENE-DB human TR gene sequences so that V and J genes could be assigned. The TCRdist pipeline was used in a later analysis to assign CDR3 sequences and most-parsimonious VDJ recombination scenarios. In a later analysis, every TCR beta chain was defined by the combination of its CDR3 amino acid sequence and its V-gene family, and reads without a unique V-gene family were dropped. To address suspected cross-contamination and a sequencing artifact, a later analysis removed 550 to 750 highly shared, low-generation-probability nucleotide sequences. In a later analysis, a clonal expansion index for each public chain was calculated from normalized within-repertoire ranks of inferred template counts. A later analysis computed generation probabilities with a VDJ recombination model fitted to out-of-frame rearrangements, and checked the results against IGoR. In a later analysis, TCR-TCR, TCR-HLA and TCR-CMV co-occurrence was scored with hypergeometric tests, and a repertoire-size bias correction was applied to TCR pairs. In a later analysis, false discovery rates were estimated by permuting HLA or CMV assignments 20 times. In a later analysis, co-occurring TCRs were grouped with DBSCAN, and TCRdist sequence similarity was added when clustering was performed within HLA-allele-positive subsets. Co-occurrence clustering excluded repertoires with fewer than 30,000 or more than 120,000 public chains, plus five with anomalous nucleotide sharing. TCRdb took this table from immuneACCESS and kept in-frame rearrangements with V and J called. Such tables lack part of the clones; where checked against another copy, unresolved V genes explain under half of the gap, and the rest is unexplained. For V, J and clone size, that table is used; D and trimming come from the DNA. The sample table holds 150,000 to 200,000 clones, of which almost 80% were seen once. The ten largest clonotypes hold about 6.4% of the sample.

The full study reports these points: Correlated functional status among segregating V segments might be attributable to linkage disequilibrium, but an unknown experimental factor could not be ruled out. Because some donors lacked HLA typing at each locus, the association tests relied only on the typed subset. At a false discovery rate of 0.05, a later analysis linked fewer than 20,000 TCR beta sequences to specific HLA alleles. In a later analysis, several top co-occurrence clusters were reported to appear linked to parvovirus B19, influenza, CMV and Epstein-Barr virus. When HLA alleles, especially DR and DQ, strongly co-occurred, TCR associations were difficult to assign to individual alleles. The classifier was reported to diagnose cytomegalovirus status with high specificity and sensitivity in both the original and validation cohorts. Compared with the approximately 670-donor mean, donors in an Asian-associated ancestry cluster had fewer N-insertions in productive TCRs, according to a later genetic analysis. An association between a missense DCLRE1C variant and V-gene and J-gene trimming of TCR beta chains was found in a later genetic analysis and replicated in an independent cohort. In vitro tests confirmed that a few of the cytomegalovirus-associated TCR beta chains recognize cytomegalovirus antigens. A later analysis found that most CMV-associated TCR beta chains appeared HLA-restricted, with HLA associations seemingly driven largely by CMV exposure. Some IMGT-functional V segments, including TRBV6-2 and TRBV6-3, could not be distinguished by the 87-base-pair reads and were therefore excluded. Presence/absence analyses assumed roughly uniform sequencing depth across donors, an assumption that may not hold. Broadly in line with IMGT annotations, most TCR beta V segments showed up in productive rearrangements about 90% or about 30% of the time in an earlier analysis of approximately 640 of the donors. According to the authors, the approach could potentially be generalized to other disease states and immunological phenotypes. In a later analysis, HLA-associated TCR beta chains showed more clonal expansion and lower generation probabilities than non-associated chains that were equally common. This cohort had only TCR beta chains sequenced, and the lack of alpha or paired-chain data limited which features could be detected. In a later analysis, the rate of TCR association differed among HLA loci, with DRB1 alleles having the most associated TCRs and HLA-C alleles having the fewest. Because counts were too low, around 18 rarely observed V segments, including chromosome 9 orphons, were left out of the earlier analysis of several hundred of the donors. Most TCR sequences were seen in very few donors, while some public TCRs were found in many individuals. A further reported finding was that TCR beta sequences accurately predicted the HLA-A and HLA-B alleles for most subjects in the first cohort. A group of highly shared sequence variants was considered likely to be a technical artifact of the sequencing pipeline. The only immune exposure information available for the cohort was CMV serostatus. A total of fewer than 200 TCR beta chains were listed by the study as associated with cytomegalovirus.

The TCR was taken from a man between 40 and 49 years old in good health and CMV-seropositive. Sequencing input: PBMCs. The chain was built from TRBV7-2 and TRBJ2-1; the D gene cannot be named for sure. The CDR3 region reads CASSLLSASSYNEQFF. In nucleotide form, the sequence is TGTGCCAGCAGCTTACTCTCCGCTAGCTCCTACAATGAGCAGTTCTTC.